The 6 T cell receptor beta chains in this list originate from one sample, sequenced in a study of T cells in Graves' hyperthyroidism and ophthalmopathy (dated by TCRdb to about 2019). Library construction relied on multiplex PCR. The sample was run on an Illumina HiSeq 2000. The TCR beta CDR3 regions were amplified from the RNA transcripts. For the first round of RT-PCR on the TCR CDR3, the HTBI primer set was used together with the Qiagen OneStep RT-PCR kit. TCRdb reprocessed the public reads (quality trimming at Q25 with fastp, clone calling with MiXCR) and kept in-frame beta chains. Rows are combined by CDR3 protein, so each entry shows the most common genes and DNA. In all, the sample holds fewer than 500,000 distinct CDR3 sequences, and roughly 14% of those were seen once. The ten biggest clones cover under 25% of the sample. Material for sequencing was blood. The receptors come from a young man with Graves' hyperthyroidism that later progressed to Graves' ophthalmopathy.

This clonotype was seen at least ten times. The chain employs TRBV6-5 and TRBJ2-7, with 9 bases lining up with TRBD1. Per germline, CDR1 MNHEY and CDR2 SVGAGI. After removal of 5 bases from V and 8 bases from J, the junction contained 4 bases not matched to a gene. The CDR3 has 12 residues. The CDR3 loop reads CASSQTGGKQYF. The DNA for the CDR3 is TGTGCCAGCAGTCAGACAGGGGGGAAGCAGTACTTC.

This clonotype was recorded at least ten times. The chain joins TRBV27 to TRBJ1-1; the D is unclear. V lost 6 bases and J lost 3, with 11 bases in between. CDR1 MNHEY and CDR2 SMNVEV come from the germline V gene (reference sequence). The CDR3 sequence is 13 residues long. CDR3 protein: CASSSWGYTEAFF. The CDR3 DNA is TGTGCCAGCAGCTCTTGGGGTTACACTGAAGCTTTCTTT.

This clonotype showed up many times. V usage is TRBV18 and J usage is TRBJ2-7; D is unclear. The CDR3 contains 13 residues. V was trimmed by 6 bases and J by 4 bases, leaving 13 bases between them. CDR1 KGHSH and CDR2 LQKENI come from the germline V gene. The CDR3 here is CASSPEDGYEQYF. The CDR3 region has the DNA TGTGCCAGCTCCCCCGAGGACGGTTACGAGCAGTACTTC.

The table lists this clonotype with a few counts. This chain uses TRBV9 with TRBJ1-5; no firm D call. The germline CDR1 and CDR2 sequences are SGDLS and YYNGEE. CDR3 length: 14 residues. The V gene lost 0 bases and the J gene lost 6 bases, with 10 bases spanning the gap. The CDR3 here is CASSVGSLSQPQHF. The CDR3 DNA is TGTGCCAGCAGCGTAGGATCATTGAGTCAGCCCCAGCATTTT.

This clonotype came up a few times. CDR3 in amino acids: CAISELDRGQYEQYF. CDR3 nucleotide sequence: TGTGCCATCAGTGAGTTGGACAGGGGGCAGTACGAGCAGTACTTC. V usage is TRBV10-3 and J usage is TRBJ2-7; 11 bases map to TRBD1. This CDR3 spans 15 amino acids. Germline V gives CDR1 ENHRY, CDR2 SYGVKD. V trimming: 1 base; J trimming: 4 bases; junction bases outside the gene matches: 3.

The rearrangement uses TRBV20-1 and TRBJ2-7; a weak D match, TRBD1 (6 bases). In germline, CDR1 is DFQATT, CDR2 SNEGSKA (reference sequence). CDR3 length equals 14 residues. The V gene lost 3 bases and the J gene lost 5 bases, with 17 bases spanning the gap. CDR3 protein: CSARGQRGYDEQYF. CDR3 nucleotides: TGCAGTGCTAGGGGACAAAGAGGTTATGACGAGCAGTACTTC.